The TCR beta chain described here comes from a study of T cell responses to AZD1222 COVID-19 vaccine. Germline CDR1 and CDR2: ENHRY and SYGVKD. V lost 2 bases and J 6 bases, leaving 13 bases between the germline ends. CDR3 length equals 14 residues. The repertoire was sequenced with immunoSEQ multiplex PCR; TCRdb's copy has only in-frame clones and lacks some. Of some 60,000 clones listed, about three quarters are singletons. This chain joins TRBV10-3 and TRBJ1-1; D is perhaps TRBD1 (6 bases). The sample was peripheral blood, taken 28 days after the second AZD1222 dose. The receptor's source is an adult who received the AZD1222 COVID-19 vaccine. The CDR3 loop is CAISEKQGFSEAFF. CDR3 nucleotide sequence: TGTGCCATCAGTGAGAAGCAGGGGTTCTCTGAAGCTTTCTTT.